One and the same sample provided the 15 T cell receptor beta chains below, sequenced in a study of blood T cell repertoires in COVID-19 (dated by TCRdb to the early 2020s). The library was prepared using the immunoSEQ multiplex PCR assay. As stored in TCRdb, this immuneACCESS dataset retains in-frame rearrangements with V and J assigned. A fraction of the clones does not appear; measured against another copy, unresolved V genes explain less than half of the discrepancy, and the remainder lacks a known reason. Recorded for this sample are roughly 64,000 clones; more than 75% of them occurred a single time. Roughly 5% of the sample is in the top ten clones. The material sequenced was peripheral blood. These receptor sequences come from a human donor in a cohort sampled during active COVID-19.

This rearrangement joins TRBV6-2 or TRBV6-3 to TRBJ1-1, with TRBD1 identical over 8 bases. Per the germline V gene, CDR1 is MNHEY and CDR2 is SVGEGT. With V trimmed by 5 bases and J by 9 bases, 11 bases remained unmatched. This CDR3 is 14 amino acids long. The CDR3 DNA is TGTGCCAGCAGTCGATCGGGACAGGTATACCAAGCTTTCTTT. Translated: CASSRSGQVYQAFF.

CDR3 protein: CASSTSGGETQYF. CDR3 DNA: TGCGCCAGCAGTACTAGCGGGGGAGAGACCCAGTACTTC. The rearrangement uses TRBV10-2 and TRBJ2-5; TRBD2 matches at 11 bases. V shed 5 bases, J shed 4 bases, and the junction held 0 bases outside the gene matches. This CDR3 has 13 residues. Looked up from germline, CDR1 is WSHSY and CDR2 is SAAADI.

Only a few counts were recorded for this clone. The gene calls are TRBV18 and TRBJ1-1; TRBD1 might be the D (5 bases). This CDR3 is built from 14 residues. Germline V gene data show CDR1 as KGHSH and CDR2 as LQKENI. Trimming took off 3 bases at V and 5 bases at J, with 13 bases between the two ends. The CDR3 DNA reads as TGTGCCAGCTCACCCGGTGGGGAGGGGACTGAAGCTTTCTTT. This gives the protein CASSPGGEGTEAFF.

This clone was found a few times. The chain is built from TRBV18 and TRBJ2-5; D is perhaps TRBD1 (5 bases). Germline-derived CDR1 and CDR2 are KGHSH and LQKENI. V lost 3 bases and J lost 1, with 12 bases in between. The CDR3 extends over 15 amino acids. Here the CDR3 DNA reads TGTGCCAGCTCACCCATTCAGGGCTCCCAAGAGACCCAGTACTTC. This sequence encodes CASSPIQGSQETQYF. Variable domain in full (rest from reference TRBV18 and TRBJ2-5): NAGVMQNPRHLVRRRGQEARLRCSPMKGHSHVYWYRQLPEEGLKFMVYLQKENIIDESGMPKERFSAEFPKEGPSILRIQQVVRGDSAAYFCASSPIQGSQETQYFGPGTRLLVL.

This clone counts as medium-sized (0.01 to 0.1%). The chain has TRBV5-4 and TRBJ2-3; D is ambiguous. CDR1 SGHNT and CDR2 YYREEE come from the germline V gene (reference sequence). Trimming removed 4 bases from V and 2 bases from J, with 8 bases in between. There are 13 residues in the CDR3. The CDR3 sequence: CASSSSNTDTQYF. CDR3 coding DNA: TGTGCCAGCAGCAGCTCTAACACAGATACGCAGTATTTT.

V and J are TRBV6-1 and TRBJ2-1, with D possibly matching TRBD1 (6 bases). The germline V and J ends were trimmed by 1 base and 4 bases, with 14 bases remaining between them. CDR3 length: 16 residues. In germline, CDR1 is MNHNS, CDR2 SASEGT. CDR3 in DNA: TGTGCCAGCAGTGAAGTACCAGGGGCCCAATACAATGAGCAGTTCTTC. It translates to CASSEVPGAQYNEQFF.

The genes are TRBV2 and TRBJ2-7, with 9 bases identical to TRBD1. The germline V gene has CDR1 SNHLY and CDR2 FYNNEI. V trimming: 6 bases; J trimming: 5 bases; junction bases outside the gene matches: 5. The CDR3 loop spans 13 amino acids. Written as DNA, the CDR3 is TGTGCCAGCAGCGGACAGGGGATCGACGAGCAGTACTTC. Translated, it gives CASSGQGIDEQYF.

This chain links TRBV20-1 with TRBJ2-3; D is undetermined. Germline CDR1 is DFQATT and CDR2 is SNEGSKA (reference sequence). Trimming took 3 bases from V and 4 from J, leaving 5 bases between them. This CDR3 region has 11 residues. The chain's CDR3 is CSASQSDTQYF. DNA for the CDR3: TGCAGTGCTAGCCAATCAGATACGCAGTATTTT.

V and J are TRBV7-6 and TRBJ2-3; 8 bases line up with TRBD2. The CDR3 has 16 amino acids. V lost 5 bases to trimming and J lost 3 bases; unmatched junction nucleotides: 10. Germline V gene sequence: CDR1 SGHVS, CDR2 FNYEAQ. The DNA for the CDR3 is TGTGCCAGCAGCCCCAGGGTAGCGGGGACGACAGATACGCAGTATTTT. This gives the protein CASSPRVAGTTDTQYF.

V is TRBV7-2 and J is TRBJ2-2; perhaps TRBD2 as D (6 bases). Germline V gene data show CDR1 as SGHTA and CDR2 as FQGNSA. Between the trimmed V and J ends, which lost 4 bases and 4 bases, there was a span of 13 bases. The CDR3 contains 15 residues. The CDR3 coding sequence is TGTGCCAGCAGCTGGCTAGCGCGCGGCACCGGGGAGCTGTTTTTT. It encodes CASSWLARGTGELFF.

This sequence joins TRBV15 and TRBJ2-7; weak D call: TRBD2 (5 bases). Germline V gene data show CDR1 as LNHNV and CDR2 as YYDKDF (reference sequence). V dropped 3 bases and J dropped 3 bases, with 6 bases sitting between them. There are 12 residues in the CDR3. The CDR3 DNA reads as TGTGCCACCAGCAGTGACTACTACGAGCAGTACTTC. Translating it yields CATSSDYYEQYF.

The CDR3 nucleotides are TGTGCCAGTAGTATACAGGGGGCGGCTAATGAAAAACTGTTTTTT. Encoded protein: CASSIQGAANEKLFF. The rearrangement uses TRBV19 and TRBJ1-4; 8 bases match TRBD1. After removal of 2 bases from V and 3 bases from J, the junction contained 2 bases not matched to a gene. The CDR3 length is 15 residues. The V gene's germline CDR1 is LNHDA and CDR2 SQIVND (reference sequence).

The chain carries TRBV7-2 and TRBJ1-2; 8 positions match TRBD1. The CDR3 totals 16 residues. Germline CDR1 reads SGHTA; CDR2 reads FQGNSA. V shed 5 bases, J shed 1 base, and the junction held 9 bases outside the gene matches. DNA for the CDR3: TGTGCCAGCAGCCTACATGACAGGGGACTTAACTATGGCTACACCTTC. It translates to CASSLHDRGLNYGYTF.

This clone came up a few times. V usage is TRBV20-1 and J usage is TRBJ2-3; 14 nucleotides match TRBD2. V was pared by 3 bases and J by 1 base, with 6 bases of the junction left unmatched. Germline V CDR1 and CDR2: DFQATT, SNEGSKA (reference sequence). This CDR3 region has 17 residues. This CDR3 is CSASRLAGGPGTDTQYF. Here the CDR3 DNA reads TGCAGTGCTAGTCGACTAGCGGGGGGGCCTGGCACAGATACGCAGTATTTT.

V and J are TRBV6-1 and TRBJ1-4; D is possibly TRBD1 (5 bases). Germline V gene sequence: CDR1 MNHNS, CDR2 SASEGT. The CDR3 length is 16 residues. Trimming shortened V by 1 base and J by 3 bases, and 12 bases separated the two germline ends. The CDR3 sequence is CASSEGGWGANEKLFF. In DNA form, the CDR3 reads TGTGCCAGCAGTGAAGGCGGTTGGGGGGCTAATGAAAAACTGTTTTTT.